The 32 T cell receptor beta chains listed next were all sequenced from one sample in a study of blood T cell repertoires in COVID-19. The repertoire was sequenced with immunoSEQ multiplex PCR; TCRdb's copy has only in-frame clones and lacks some. The table includes 150,000 to 200,000 clones, 84% detected once. The sample comprised peripheral blood. Receptors originate from a man aged 70-80 years with active or convalescent COVID-19.

The rearrangement uses TRBV5-6 and TRBJ2-1, with 8 bases aligning to TRBD2. This CDR3 has 15 residues. Germline loops: CDR1 SGHDT, CDR2 YYEEEE. Germline trimming cut 4 bases from V and 7 bases from J; bases unmatched to any gene: 10. Written as DNA, the CDR3 is TGTGCCAGCAGCCACGTTAGCGGGACCTCGAATGAGCAGTTCTTC. It specifies CASSHVSGTSNEQFF.

The chain recombines TRBV5-4 with TRBJ1-3; 7 bases are a match to TRBD1. In germline, CDR1 is SGHNT, CDR2 YYREEE (reference sequence). Trimming took 9 bases from V and 0 from J; bases not matched to a gene: 12. The CDR3 has 16 residues. The CDR3 DNA reads as TGTGCCATTGGGACAGAACCCTCCTACTCTGGAAACACCATATATTTT. It translates to CAIGTEPSYSGNTIYF.

The chain recombines TRBV7-9 with TRBJ2-2; 7 nucleotides align to TRBD1. This CDR3 spans 15 amino acids. With V trimmed by 4 bases and J by 4 bases, 6 bases remained unmatched. The germline gives CDR1 SEHNR, CDR2 FQNEAQ (reference sequence). CDR3 residues: CASSSRQGGTGELFF. CDR3 DNA sequence: TGTGCCAGCAGCTCCCGACAGGGCGGCACCGGGGAGCTGTTTTTT.

This rearrangement joins TRBV18 to TRBJ1-5; perhaps TRBD1 as D (6 bases). V was cut by 3 bases and J by 6 bases, with 18 bases left in between. The length of the CDR3 is 16 residues. Germline CDR1 and CDR2: KGHSH and LQKENI. CDR3 nucleotide sequence: TGTGCCAGCTCACCCAGACGGGGGGGCGAAGGTCAGCCCCAGCATTTT. Translating gives CASSPRRGGEGQPQHF.

The chain uses TRBV5-1 and TRBJ2-3; D may be TRBD1 (5 bases). CDR1 is SGHRS, CDR2 YFSETQ, per germline. V gave up 0 bases and J gave up 4 bases, with 12 bases separating them. There are 15 residues in the CDR3. CDR3 nucleotide sequence: TGCGCCAGCAGCTTGGGAACACAGGTTTCAGATACGCAGTATTTT. Protein: CASSLGTQVSDTQYF.

The rearrangement links TRBV5-1 to TRBJ2-1, with D perhaps matching TRBD1 (6 bases). V was cut by 5 bases and J by 5 bases, with 11 bases left in between. The CDR3 consists of 13 residues. From germline, CDR1 is SGHRS and CDR2 YFSETQ. CDR3 bases: TGCGCCAGCAGGGACAGTGGGAACAATGAGCAGTTCTTC. Protein sequence: CASRDSGNNEQFF.

V is TRBV7-2 and J is TRBJ1-5, with 7 bases aligning to TRBD1. Germline lookup yields CDR1 SGHTA and CDR2 FQGNSA. The V segment lost 5 bases and the J segment 0 bases; nucleotides outside the gene matches: 4. The CDR3 consists of 15 residues. The CDR3 region has the DNA TGTGCCAGCAGCAGGGGGACAGTTAGCAATCAGCCCCAGCATTTT. It encodes CASSRGTVSNQPQHF.

J is TRBJ1-5 and V is TRBV7-8, with 10 positions matching TRBD1. The CDR3 totals 13 residues. Germline CDR1 and CDR2: SGHVS and FQNEAQ. Germline trimming cut 6 bases from V and 6 bases from J; bases unmatched to any gene: 2. This CDR3 reads CASRGTGVQPQHF. In DNA, the CDR3 is TGTGCCAGCAGAGGGACAGGGGTTCAGCCCCAGCATTTT. Looking up the rest from reference TRBV7-8 and TRBJ1-5 gives the full variable domain: GAGVSQSPRYKVAKRGQDVALRCDPISGHVSLFWYQQALGQGPEFLTYFQNEAQLDKSGLPSDRFFAERPEGSVSTLKIQRTQQEDSAVYLCASRGTGVQPQHFGDGTRLSIL.

The table lists this clone with many counts. CDR3 bases: TGTGCCAGTAGATCCACGACTAGCGGGAGGAACGAGCAGTACTTC. The encoded protein is CASRSTTSGRNEQYF. V gene TRBV19 combines with J gene TRBJ2-7, with TRBD2 identical over 13 bases. The CDR3 contains 15 residues. Germline lookup yields CDR1 LNHDA and CDR2 SQIVND (reference sequence). V trimming: 6 bases; J trimming: 5 bases; junction bases outside the gene matches: 7.

This clone came up a few times. The J gene is TRBJ2-3, the V gene TRBV28; the D gene is possibly TRBD1 (5 bases). Germline assignment: CDR1 MDHEN and CDR2 SYDVKM. The V end lost 5 bases, the J end lost 8 bases, and 8 bases lay between the germline ends. There are 11 residues in the CDR3. CDR3 sequence reads: CASSGAGTQYF. CDR3 nucleotides: TGTGCCAGCAGTGGGGCAGGTACGCAGTATTTT.

The gene calls are TRBV24-1 and TRBJ2-1; a possible D gene is TRBD1 (6 bases). Trimming removed 3 bases at V and 0 bases at J, with 11 bases between. The CDR3 is 16 amino acids. From germline, CDR1 is KGHDR and CDR2 SFDVKD. The CDR3 DNA reads as TGTGCCACCAGTGATCCACAGGGTCGCTCCTACAATGAGCAGTTCTTC. It encodes CATSDPQGRSYNEQFF.

This sequence joins TRBV29-1 and TRBJ2-1; TRBD1 matches at 7 bases. V was pared by 6 bases and J by 5 bases, with 7 bases of the junction left unmatched. Germline V lookup: CDR1 SQVTM, CDR2 ANQGSEA. The CDR3 has 13 amino acids. CDR3 region: CSVKDRNNNEQFF. CDR3 nucleotide sequence: TGCAGCGTCAAGGACAGGAATAACAATGAGCAGTTCTTC.

V usage is TRBV7-2 and J usage is TRBJ2-1, with D perhaps TRBD2 (6 bases). In germline, CDR1 is SGHTA, CDR2 FQGNSA. The CDR3 consists of 13 residues. V was clipped by 7 bases and J by 4 bases, with 11 bases between them. The CDR3 DNA reads TGTGCCAGCATACGGGGGTGGTACAATGAGCAGTTCTTC. Its translation is CASIRGWYNEQFF.

V and J are TRBV7-2 and TRBJ2-2; TRBD2 matches 8 bases. This CDR3 contains 16 residues. J gave up 3 bases and V 1 base, and 4 bases lay outside the gene matches. Germline V gives CDR1 SGHTA, CDR2 FQGNSA. The CDR3 bases are TGTGCCAGCAGCTTAGGTGCGGGGGGAGACACCGGGGAGCTGTTTTTT. Its protein product is CASSLGAGGDTGELFF.

This clone occurred once. The V and J genes are TRBV13 and TRBJ2-1, with TRBD1 matching 12 bases. Germline V gives CDR1 PRHDT, CDR2 FYEKMQ (reference sequence). CDR3 length: 17 amino acids. V was clipped by 5 bases and J by 10 bases; unmatched bases: 15. The CDR3 region has the DNA TGTGCCAGCAGCCCGGTGCGGGGGGGACAGGGGGCGAAAGAGCAGTTCTTC. It specifies CASSPVRGGQGAKEQFF.

The V and J genes are TRBV1 and TRBJ2-7; the D call in the table, TRBD2, was not verified against the DNA. TRBV1 is marked as a pseudogene. CDR3 length: 13 residues. The CDR3 DNA follows: TGCACCCGGAGGGGAGTTAGCTCCTACGAGCAGTACTTC. Translated: CTRRGVSSYEQYF.

The chain joins TRBV19 to TRBJ1-1, with D hard to call. The germline V and J ends were trimmed by 1 base and 0 bases, with 6 bases remaining between them. The CDR3 is made up of 14 amino acids. Germline CDR1 and CDR2: LNHDA and SQIVND (reference sequence). In DNA form, the CDR3 reads TGTGCCAGTAGTATAGTGGGCTTGAACACTGAAGCTTTCTTT. Its translation: CASSIVGLNTEAFF.

The V call is TRBV9, the J call TRBJ2-1; 7 nucleotides match TRBD1. Trimming at V came to 0 bases and at J to 6 bases, leaving 3 bases not matched to a gene. CDR3 length equals 14 residues. Germline V gene lookup returns CDR1 SGDLS and CDR2 YYNGEE. CDR3 DNA sequence: TGTGCCAGCAGCGTAGTCGGGACAGCCAATGAGCAGTTCTTC. As protein: CASSVVGTANEQFF.

This chain links TRBV24-1 with TRBJ2-5, with D tentatively TRBD2 (6 bases). This CDR3 is built from 18 residues. V shed 2 bases and J shed 0 bases, with 18 bases lying between them. Per the germline V gene, CDR1 is KGHDR and CDR2 is SFDVKD. The CDR3 here is CATSDSRSGGTYQETQYF. The CDR3 region has the DNA TGTGCCACCAGTGATTCCCGTAGTGGCGGGACGTACCAAGAGACCCAGTACTTC.

The chain couples TRBV7-2 to TRBJ2-7; 8 bases fit TRBD2. The length of the CDR3 is 16 residues. Losses at the gene ends were 0 bases for V and 2 bases for J; bases not matched to a gene: 6. Germline V gene data show CDR1 as SGHTA and CDR2 as FQGNSA. CDR3 amino acids: CASSLAALAGPYEQYF. CDR3 DNA sequence: TGTGCCAGCAGCTTAGCGGCATTAGCGGGACCCTACGAGCAGTACTTC.

The rearrangement uses TRBV7-9 and TRBJ2-2, with TRBD1 matching 8 bases. J gave up 4 bases and V 1 base, and 14 bases lay outside the gene matches. Germline CDR1 is SEHNR and CDR2 is FQNEAQ (reference sequence). The CDR3 loop spans 19 amino acids. CDR3 nucleotide sequence: TGTGCCAGCAGCTTAGAAGGAGTCAGGGGGCGTCGGGTCACCGGGGAGCTGTTTTTT. Its protein product is CASSLEGVRGRRVTGELFF.

The V gene is TRBV7-2, the J gene TRBJ2-7; TRBD1 might be the D (7 bases). The V gene's germline CDR1 is SGHTA and CDR2 FQGNSA. The V gene lost 8 bases and the J gene lost 3 bases, with 14 bases spanning the gap. This CDR3 is built from 13 residues. The CDR3 DNA reads TGTGCCAGCTCAGGGGGGACCAGCTACGAGCAGTACTTC. This codes for CASSGGTSYEQYF.

This chain connects TRBV4-3 to TRBJ2-7, with D maybe TRBD1 (5 bases). The germline V and J ends were trimmed by 1 base and 0 bases, with 10 bases remaining between them. This CDR3 spans 15 amino acids. Germline loops: CDR1 LGHNA, CDR2 YSLEER. CDR3 amino acids: CASSQARQSSYEQYF. CDR3 DNA: TGCGCCAGCAGCCAAGCTCGACAGAGCTCCTACGAGCAGTACTTC.

The V gene is TRBV27, the J gene TRBJ1-4, with TRBD1 matching 9 bases. Germline CDR1 reads MNHEY; CDR2 reads SMNVEV (reference sequence). With 4 bases clipped from V and 3 bases from J, the junction kept 9 bases outside the gene matches. The CDR3 extends over 17 amino acids. Here the CDR3 reads CASSSGQGKRSNEKLFF. CDR3 DNA sequence: TGTGCCAGCAGTTCCGGACAGGGGAAGCGGTCTAATGAAAAACTGTTTTTT.

This clone was picked up a small number of times. The J gene is TRBJ1-5, the V gene TRBV7-6, with TRBD1 matching over 7 bases. Trimming took 3 bases from V and 1 from J; bases not matched to a gene: 6. Germline V gives CDR1 SGHVS, CDR2 FNYEAQ. The CDR3 is 16 residues long. This CDR3 reads CASSFEDRASNQPQHF. CDR3 DNA: TGTGCCAGCAGCTTTGAAGACAGGGCGAGCAATCAGCCCCAGCATTTT.

This chain links TRBV2 with TRBJ1-1, with 7 bases fitting TRBD1. CDR1 SNHLY and CDR2 FYNNEI come from the germline V gene. CDR3 size: 14 residues. J lost 1 base, V lost 5 bases, and 4 bases had no gene match. As DNA, the CDR3 is TGTGCCAGCAGTCGGGACAGCTGGAACACTGAAGCTTTCTTT. This encodes CASSRDSWNTEAFF. The complete variable domain, with remaining parts taken from reference TRBV2 and TRBJ1-1, reads EPEVTQTPSHQVTQMGQEVILRCVPISNHLYFYWYRQILGQKVEFLVSFYNNEISEKSEIFDDQFSVERPDGSNFTLKIRSTKLEDSAMYFCASSRDSWNTEAFFGQGTRLTVV.

The gene calls are TRBV28 and TRBJ2-2; 7 nucleotides agree with TRBD2. Trimming cost V 8 bases and J 0 bases; bases outside gene matches: 9. Looked up from germline, CDR1 is MDHEN and CDR2 is SYDVKM. This CDR3 is 16 amino acids long. The CDR3 sequence: CASLGGVLANTGELFF. The CDR3 bases are TGTGCCAGCTTGGGGGGGGTGCTGGCGAACACCGGGGAGCTGTTTTTT.

This clone was seen just once. The chain joins TRBV27 to TRBJ2-6; possibly TRBD2 for D (7 bases). The V end was cut by 7 bases, the J end by 3 bases, with 19 bases between. CDR1 is MNHEY and CDR2 is SMNVEV in the germline V gene (reference sequence). The CDR3 loop spans 17 amino acids. The CDR3 region has the DNA TGTGCCAGCACCCATCGCATAGGGGGGGATGGGGCCAACGTCCTGACTTTC. Its protein product is CASTHRIGGDGANVLTF.

The sample holds one count of this clone. The V and J genes are TRBV7-9 and TRBJ2-1; 7 bases line up with TRBD1. The V and J ends lost 2 bases and 8 bases, in that order; junction bases with no gene match: 3. The CDR3 loop spans 13 amino acids. In germline, CDR1 is SEHNR, CDR2 FQNEAQ (reference sequence). The CDR3 DNA reads as TGTGCCAGCAGCTTAAGACAGGGAGATGAGCAGTTCTTC. Its protein is CASSLRQGDEQFF.

The CDR3 DNA is TGTGCCAGTAGGATACAGGGGGCTAACTATGGCTACACCTTC. This gives the protein CASRIQGANYGYTF. The chain uses TRBV19 and TRBJ1-2; 8 bases line up with TRBD1. V was pared by 6 bases and J by 0 bases, with 3 bases of the junction left unmatched. CDR1 LNHDA and CDR2 SQIVND come from the germline V gene (reference sequence). This CDR3 is 14 amino acids long.

The chain has TRBV11-1 and TRBJ2-5, with 8 bases identical to TRBD2. The CDR3 length is 14 residues. Germline assignment: CDR1 SGHAT and CDR2 FQDESV (reference sequence). After removal of 0 bases from V and 7 bases from J, the junction contained 4 bases not matched to a gene. In DNA form, the CDR3 reads TGTGCCAGCAGCTTAGCGCGGGGGGTTGGGACCCAGTACTTC. It encodes CASSLARGVGTQYF.

J is TRBJ2-7 and V is TRBV7-2; possible D gene TRBD2, 6 bases. CDR1 and CDR2 (germline): SGHTA, FQGNSA. The CDR3 runs 14 residues. The V end lost 5 bases, the J end lost 5 bases, and 16 bases lay between the germline ends. The chain's CDR3 is CASSGGVASNEQYF. The CDR3 DNA reads TGTGCCAGCAGCGGAGGGGTAGCGAGCAACGAGCAGTACTTC.